This TCR beta chain was sequenced for a study of a mutant IDH1 vaccine in newly diagnosed glioma. Study as a whole: Before enrollment, the patients had been treated with radiotherapy alone, temozolomide alone, or both together. Most of them had received both. Findings of the study overall: Overall, around 94% of patients had vaccine-induced immune responses.

Assay used: immunoSEQ multiplex PCR; TCRdb lists only in-frame clones, some missing. The profile shows 30,000 to 40,000 clones, around 87% of them singletons. Indicated time point: week 47, end of study. Doses consisted of 300 ug of mutant IDH1 20-mer peptide each, paired with topical imiquimod. In weeks 1, 3, 5, 7, 11, 15, 19 and 23, patients were immunized, eight times in all. The V gene lost 9 bases and the J gene lost 4 bases, with 12 bases spanning the gap. The CDR3 is 12 residues long. CDR1 is SNHLY and CDR2 is FYNNEI in the germline V gene. With regard to this clone: Its antigen is not known.

This receptor was obtained from a woman in her twenties or thirties with glioma. The input for sequencing was PBMCs, taken from a glioma patient whose treatment included an IDH1 peptide vaccine. This chain links TRBV2 with TRBJ1-2, with D possibly TRBD1 on 5 matching bases. The chain's CDR3 is CASRGESYGYTF. The DNA of the CDR3 is TGTGCCAGTCGAGGGGAATCCTATGGCTACACCTTC.